These 26 T cell receptor beta chains were sequenced from one sample in a study of blood T cells in healthy people across ages. A second PCR of roughly 7 to 11 cycles used a sample-barcoded 5' primer and a J-beta primer mix. TCRdb used MiXCR to reprocess the 5' RACE reads, holding one entry per CDR3 protein. Of about 1.7 million distinct CDR3 sequences listed, 25% to 30% are singletons. What was sequenced was blood. Receptor source: a woman under 40 in good health.

This clonotype was picked up a small number of times. The rearrangement joins TRBV18 to TRBJ1-2; TRBD1 matches at 7 bases. This CDR3 region has 14 residues. Germline values: CDR1 KGHSH, CDR2 LQKENI. Trimming removed 1 base from V and 8 bases from J; junction bases left unmatched: 7. CDR3 residues: CASSPRTGLMGYTF. DNA for the CDR3: TGTGCCAGCTCACCACGGACAGGTCTTATGGGCTACACCTTC.

The chain joins TRBV5-1 to TRBJ2-5; the D gene is possibly TRBD2 (7 bases). The J call may be wrong; the DNA end is better matched by TRBJ2-7. CDR3 length: 15 amino acids. The V gene's germline CDR1 is SGHRS and CDR2 YFSETQ. CDR3 bases: TGCGCCAGCAGCTGGGGGGGCCAGGGACCCTACGAGCAGTACTTC. Translated: CASSWGGQGPYEQYF.

This clonotype occurred a few times. This sequence joins TRBV20-1 and TRBJ2-1, with 7 bases aligning to TRBD2. Trimming at V came to 0 bases and at J to 4 bases, leaving 9 bases not matched to a gene. The CDR3 spans 16 residues. Germline loops: CDR1 DFQATT, CDR2 SNEGSKA (reference sequence). The CDR3 spells CSARDQGGRDYNEQFF. The CDR3, as DNA: TGCAGTGCTAGAGATCAGGGCGGGAGAGATTACAATGAGCAGTTCTTC.

The chain employs TRBV11-2 and TRBJ2-5, with TRBD1 as a possible D gene (6 bases). The germline CDR1 and CDR2 sequences are SGHAT and FQNNGV. CDR3 size: 14 residues. V was trimmed by 3 bases and J by 9 bases, leaving 17 bases between them. The CDR3 DNA is TGTGCCAGCAGCTTCTCAGAGGAATCAGGGGCCCAGTACTTC. Translation gives CASSFSEESGAQYF.

This clonotype was recorded a few times. This chain connects TRBV28 to TRBJ1-2; D is ambiguous. Looked up from germline, CDR1 is MDHEN and CDR2 is SYDVKM. The germline V and J ends were trimmed by 6 bases and 1 base, with 9 bases remaining between them. The CDR3 has 13 amino acids. The CDR3 sequence: CASRQTLNYGYTF. CDR3 DNA sequence: TGTGCCAGCAGACAGACTCTTAACTATGGCTACACCTTC.

This chain links TRBV4-3 with TRBJ1-1; D remains unclear. The length of the CDR3 is 13 residues. Trimming took off 1 base at V and 11 bases at J, with 14 bases between the two ends. Germline V gene sequence: CDR1 LGHNA, CDR2 YSLEER. CDR3 sequence: CASSQGTFSVAFF. The DNA of the CDR3 is TGCGCCAGCAGCCAAGGGACGTTCTCGGTGGCTTTCTTT.

The sample holds a few counts of this clonotype. This chain uses TRBV11-1 with TRBJ2-1; 7 positions match TRBD1. With 6 bases clipped from V and 7 bases from J, the junction kept 6 bases outside the gene matches. The CDR3 consists of 13 residues. The germline gives CDR1 SGHAT, CDR2 FQDESV (reference sequence). This CDR3 is CASRNTGENEQFF. In nucleotides, the CDR3 is TGTGCCAGCAGAAATACAGGGGAGAATGAGCAGTTCTTC.

This clonotype has just one count. V gene TRBV2 combines with J gene TRBJ2-6; D gene ambiguous. Germline V gene data show CDR1 as SNHLY and CDR2 as FYNNEI. The length of the CDR3 is 16 residues. The germline V and J ends were trimmed by 0 bases and 2 bases, with 8 bases remaining between them. The CDR3 DNA sequence: TGTGCCAGCAGTGAAGCCTGGTCCGCTGGGGCCAACGTCCTGACTTTC. Encoded protein: CASSEAWSAGANVLTF.

Comment on this clonotype: Possible read error: a much larger clone is one base away. The V and J genes are TRBV20-1 and TRBJ2-1; a weak D match, TRBD1 (5 bases). The end of the DNA is better explained by TRBJ2-7, so the J call may be wrong. The CDR3 has 14 amino acids. CDR1 and CDR2 from the germline V gene are DFQATT and SNEGSKA (reference sequence). CDR3 protein: CSASRQISYNEQYF. The DNA for the CDR3 is TGCAGTGCTAGTAGACAGATTAGCTACAATGAGCAGTACTTC.

The CDR3 loop is CASSLERGRGGTDTQYF. The DNA of the CDR3 is TGTGCCAGCAGCTTAGAAAGGGGGCGCGGGGGAACAGATACGCAGTATTTT. This chain links TRBV11-2 with TRBJ2-3; D tentatively fits TRBD1 or TRBD2 (7 bases each). Germline loops: CDR1 SGHAT, CDR2 FQNNGV. Trimming removed 0 bases at V and 3 bases at J, with 16 bases between. This CDR3 has 17 residues.

The J gene is TRBJ2-3, the V gene TRBV5-5, with 12 bases fitting TRBD2. Germline values: CDR1 SGHKS, CDR2 YYEKEE (reference sequence). V gave up 2 bases and J gave up 3 bases; unmatched junction bases: 4. This CDR3 is 16 amino acids long. The CDR3 coding sequence is TGTGCCAGCAGCTTTGTCCTAGCGGGGGGGACAGATACGCAGTATTTT. As protein: CASSFVLAGGTDTQYF.

This chain joins TRBV2 and TRBJ2-2; no reliable D call. The CDR3 loop spans 15 amino acids. CDR1 and CDR2 from the germline V gene are SNHLY and FYNNEI. The V and J ends lost 7 bases and 3 bases respectively, with 15 bases between them. The CDR3 sequence: CASKEHLSDTGELFF. In DNA, the CDR3 is TGTGCCAGCAAGGAGCACCTGTCGGACACCGGGGAGCTGTTTTTT.

A remark on this clonotype: Since a much larger clone is just one base distant, this may be a read error. The rearrangement joins TRBV5-5 to TRBJ1-5; no firm D call. From germline, CDR1 is SGHKS and CDR2 YYEKEE (reference sequence). Trimming stripped 6 bases from V and 7 bases from J, with 17 bases between. The length of the CDR3 is 14 residues. DNA for the CDR3: TGTGCCAGCAACTCCAAGTTCTCGGGACAGCCCCAGCATTTT. Translation gives CASNSKFSGQPQHF.

This chain joins TRBV28 and TRBJ2-3; D is perhaps TRBD2 (6 bases). The CDR3 has 16 amino acids. Germline CDR1 MDHEN, CDR2 SYDVKM. The V end was cut by 6 bases, the J end by 2 bases, with 18 bases between. CDR3: CASSDTSGGNTDTQYF. CDR3 coding DNA: TGTGCCAGCAGCGACACTTCTGGGGGGAACACAGATACGCAGTATTTT.

This rearrangement joins TRBV28 to TRBJ2-3; D is possibly TRBD2 (7 bases). Germline V gene lookup returns CDR1 MDHEN and CDR2 SYDVKM. V gave up 3 bases and J gave up 10 bases, with 17 bases separating them. The CDR3 has 14 residues. CDR3 residues: CASSLWGGRRPQYF. As DNA, the CDR3 is TGTGCCAGCAGTTTGTGGGGGGGCCGTCGTCCGCAGTATTTT.

This clonotype was recorded at least ten times. The rearrangement links TRBV7-9 to TRBJ2-3; 8 bases line up with TRBD1. The CDR3 is made up of 16 amino acids. With 5 bases clipped from V and 0 bases from J, the junction kept 7 bases outside the gene matches. CDR1 is SEHNR and CDR2 is FQNEAQ in the germline V gene (reference sequence). The CDR3 loop reads CASSATGAASTDTQYF. DNA for the CDR3: TGTGCCAGCAGCGCGACAGGGGCCGCTAGCACAGATACGCAGTATTTT.

In its sample, this clonotype was seen once. This chain uses TRBV12-3 or TRBV12-4 with TRBJ2-1; TRBD2 agrees at 7 bases. The ends lost 10 bases at V and 7 bases at J; junction bases unmatched: 7. CDR3 size: 12 residues. The CDR3 nucleotides are TGTGCCACTACTAGCGCGCGTAATGAGCAGTTCTTC. Translated: CATTSARNEQFF.

This clonotype turned up a few times. The chain combines TRBV28 with TRBJ2-1; 11 bases agree with TRBD2. This CDR3 is 17 amino acids long. From germline, CDR1 is MDHEN and CDR2 SYDVKM. V was pared by 7 bases and J by 4 bases, with 12 bases of the junction left unmatched. The CDR3 is CASNLGASGGPYNEQFF. The CDR3 bases are TGTGCCAGCAACTTAGGGGCTAGCGGGGGGCCGTACAATGAGCAGTTCTTC.

The rearrangement links TRBV20-1 to TRBJ1-1; tentatively, D is TRBD1 (6 bases). CDR1 is DFQATT, CDR2 SNEGSKA, per germline (reference sequence). This CDR3 has 14 residues. V was trimmed by 3 bases and J by 2 bases, leaving 13 bases between them. The chain's CDR3 is CSASRGQPNTEAFF. Here the CDR3 DNA reads TGCAGTGCTAGCCGTGGACAGCCTAACACTGAAGCTTTCTTT.

The J gene is TRBJ1-2, the V gene TRBV6-6; TRBD1 might be the D (5 bases). Germline V gene sequence: CDR1 MNHNY, CDR2 SVGAGI (reference sequence). The CDR3 spans 14 residues. With 7 bases removed from V and 6 bases from J, the gap between germline ends came to 18 bases. CDR3 amino acids: CASKQGGVEDGYTF. In nucleotides, the CDR3 is TGTGCCAGCAAGCAGGGCGGTGTGGAGGATGGCTACACCTTC.

This clonotype was seen ten or more times. Here the CDR3 reads CASSLRRTSYEQYF. In nucleotides, the CDR3 is TGTGCCAGCAGTTTAAGGAGGACAAGTTACGAGCAGTACTTC. The V call is TRBV27, the J call TRBJ2-7; perhaps D is TRBD1 or TRBD2 (5 bases each). Germline assignment: CDR1 MNHEY and CDR2 SMNVEV (reference sequence). This CDR3 is built from 14 residues. Trimming shortened V by 2 bases and J by 4 bases, and 12 bases separated the two germline ends.

Ten or more counts support this clonotype. This chain joins TRBV7-2 and TRBJ2-7; D call uncertain. Germline assignment: CDR1 SGHTA and CDR2 FQGNSA. The CDR3 totals 13 residues. V was pared by 3 bases and J by 7 bases, with 13 bases between. CDR3 DNA sequence: TGTGCCAGCAGCTTTGGTCCAGCGCAAGAGCAGTACTTC. Encoded protein: CASSFGPAQEQYF.

This clonotype was recorded only once. A much larger clone sits a single nucleotide away, making a read error possible. This rearrangement joins TRBV15 to TRBJ2-5; the D is unclear. The J call is in doubt because the DNA end fits TRBJ2-7 better. The CDR3 extends over 16 amino acids. Per germline, CDR1 LNHNV and CDR2 YYDKDF (reference sequence). CDR3 sequence (DNA): TGTGCCACCAGCAGAGCCGGGCAATCCAGGCGTTACGAGCAGTACTTC. Translation gives CATSRAGQSRRYEQYF.

A word on this clonotype: This may come from a read error, since a much larger clone is one base off. J is TRBJ1-4 and V is TRBV4-3; no clear D gene. Germline V gene data show CDR1 as LGHNA and CDR2 as YSLEER. CDR3 length: 16 amino acids. The CDR3 region is CASSQLTPGSNEELFF. CDR3 sequence (DNA): TGCGCCAGCAGCCAATTGACTCCGGGGTCTAATGAAGAACTGTTTTTT.

The DNA for the CDR3 is TGTGCCAGCAGCCAAGGGGCCTTCAGCCCCAATGAGCAGTTCTTC. Its protein is CASSQGAFSPNEQFF. The genes are TRBV3-1 and TRBJ2-1; D gene unclear. Trimming left V 1 base short and J 6 bases short, with 13 bases between. The CDR3 runs 15 residues. Germline V gene sequence: CDR1 LGHDT, CDR2 YNNKEL (reference sequence).

This sequence joins TRBV7-2 and TRBJ1-6; the match to TRBD1 covers 7 bases. The CDR3 is 16 amino acids. V lost 2 bases to trimming and J lost 6 bases; unmatched junction nucleotides: 7. The germline gives CDR1 SGHTA, CDR2 FQGNSA. CDR3 loop: CASSLNSGTANSPLHF. The DNA of the CDR3 is TGTGCCAGCAGCTTAAACTCCGGGACAGCTAATTCACCCCTCCACTTT.